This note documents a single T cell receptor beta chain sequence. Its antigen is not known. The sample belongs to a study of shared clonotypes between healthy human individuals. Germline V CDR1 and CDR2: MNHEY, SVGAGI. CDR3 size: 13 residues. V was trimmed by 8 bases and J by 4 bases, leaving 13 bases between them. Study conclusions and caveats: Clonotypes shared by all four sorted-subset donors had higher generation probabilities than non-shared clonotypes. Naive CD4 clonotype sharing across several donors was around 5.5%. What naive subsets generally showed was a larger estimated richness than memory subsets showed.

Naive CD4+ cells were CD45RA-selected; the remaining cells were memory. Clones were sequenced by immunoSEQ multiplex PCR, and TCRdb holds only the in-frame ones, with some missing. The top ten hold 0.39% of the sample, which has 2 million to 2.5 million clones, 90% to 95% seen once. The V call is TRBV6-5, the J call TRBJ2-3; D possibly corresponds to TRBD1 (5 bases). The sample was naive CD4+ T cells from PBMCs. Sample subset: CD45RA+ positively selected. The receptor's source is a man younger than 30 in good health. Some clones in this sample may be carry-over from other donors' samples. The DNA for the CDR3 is TGTGCCAGCGGGGTGGGGCAATCAGATACGCAGTATTTT. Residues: CASGVGQSDTQYF.